These 9 T cell receptor beta chains share one sample of origin, sequenced in a study of cytomegalovirus exposure and HLA in healthy donors. 13 Jbeta primers and 60 Vbeta primers were used for the PCR. Method: immunoSEQ multiplex PCR; TCRdb's copy keeps in-frame clones and lacks some. The sample holds 75,000 to 95,000 clones, 78% seen once. The sequencing sample was made of PBMCs. The receptors originated from a male donor in good health and CMV-seropositive.

The chain combines TRBV18 with TRBJ2-1; 11 bases are shared with TRBD2. J lost 4 bases, V lost 0 bases, and 11 bases had no gene match. The CDR3 has 19 amino acids. From germline, CDR1 is KGHSH and CDR2 LQKENI. CDR3 in amino acids: CASSPPVLAGGPLYNEQFF. DNA for the CDR3: TGTGCCAGCTCACCACCGGTCCTAGCGGGAGGCCCCCTATACAATGAGCAGTTCTTC.

The V gene is TRBV19, the J gene TRBJ2-5; tentatively, D is TRBD1 (6 bases). The CDR3 is made up of 13 amino acids. The V gene's germline CDR1 is LNHDA and CDR2 SQIVND (reference sequence). Trimming shortened V by 6 bases and J by 0 bases, and 8 bases separated the two germline ends. This chain's CDR3 is CASSTGNQETQYF. The CDR3 DNA follows: TGTGCCAGTAGCACAGGGAACCAAGAGACCCAGTACTTC.

This chain links TRBV5-4 with TRBJ2-2; TRBD2 matches at 7 bases. The germline V gene has CDR1 SGHNT and CDR2 YYREEE (reference sequence). This CDR3 is built from 14 residues. After removal of 2 bases from V and 6 bases from J, the junction contained 4 bases not matched to a gene. CDR3 protein: CASSFGEGPGELFF. As DNA, the CDR3 is TGTGCCAGCAGCTTTGGGGAGGGTCCCGGGGAGCTGTTTTTT.

This chain links TRBV28 with TRBJ1-5; D remains ambiguous. The V gene lost 5 bases and the J gene lost 2 bases, with 7 bases spanning the gap. Germline loops: CDR1 MDHEN, CDR2 SYDVKM. CDR3 length: 13 residues. The CDR3 region has the DNA TGTGCCAGCAGTATTGAGGGCAATCAGCCCCAGCATTTT. This encodes CASSIEGNQPQHF.

This rearrangement joins TRBV7-6 to TRBJ1-5; no clear D. V was pared by 1 base and J by 8 bases, with 9 bases between. The germline V gene has CDR1 SGHVS and CDR2 FNYEAQ. The CDR3 contains 13 residues. The CDR3 reads CASSLVGGEPQHF. DNA of the CDR3: TGTGCCAGCAGCTTAGTTGGCGGGGAGCCCCAGCATTTT.

This chain joins TRBV28 and TRBJ2-3, with 7 nucleotides matching TRBD1. V shed 9 bases and J 4 bases; nucleotides not matched to a gene: 19. Per the germline V gene, CDR1 is MDHEN and CDR2 is SYDVKM. There are 17 residues in the CDR3. The CDR3 DNA reads TGTGCCAGTTCTTCATCAACAGGGGATATCTGGCCAGATACGCAGTATTTT. It is translated as CASSSSTGDIWPDTQYF.

The chain recombines TRBV27 with TRBJ2-7, with TRBD2 identical over 13 bases. V lost 3 bases to trimming and J lost 7 bases; unmatched junction nucleotides: 6. The CDR3 is 15 residues long. Germline CDR1 and CDR2: MNHEY and SMNVEV (reference sequence). CDR3 DNA sequence: TGTGCCAGCAGTTTGGGACTAGCGGGATCGGTTGAGCAGTACTTC. As protein: CASSLGLAGSVEQYF.

This clone appeared once. The chain has TRBV27 and TRBJ2-1; 8 bases match TRBD2. After removal of 7 bases from V and 0 bases from J, the junction contained 5 bases not matched to a gene. The germline V gene has CDR1 MNHEY and CDR2 SMNVEV (reference sequence). The CDR3 contains 15 residues. This CDR3 is CASTGGGSSYNEQFF. For the CDR3, the DNA is TGTGCCAGCACCGGGGGGGGGAGCTCCTACAATGAGCAGTTCTTC.

This clone rates as medium-sized (0.01 to 0.1%). CDR3 nucleotide sequence: TGTGCCATCAGAGATGCACTAGCGGGGGGTAGCACAGATACGCAGTATTTT. It codes for CAIRDALAGGSTDTQYF. The rearrangement uses TRBV10-3 and TRBJ2-3, with 12 positions matching TRBD2. This CDR3 region has 17 residues. Germline V gene lookup returns CDR1 ENHRY and CDR2 SYGVKD. The trim removed 6 bases at V and 0 bases at J, leaving 7 bases unmatched.